Reported below is one T cell receptor (beta chain). Antigen unknown. The sample comes from a study of T cell responses to AZD1222 COVID-19 vaccine. Generated by immunoSEQ multiplex PCR, the TCRdb table keeps only in-frame clones and is missing some. The sample yields 95,000 to 150,000 clones, 92% seen once. Findings of the study overall: In the spike-specific TCR repertoire, nearly half reportedly target unmutated variant regions.

CDR3 length: 16 residues. V was trimmed by 5 bases and J by 0 bases, leaving 16 bases between them. Germline values: CDR1 KGHSH, CDR2 LQKENI. V gene TRBV18 combines with J gene TRBJ1-1; D might be TRBD1 (5 bases). This TCR came from an adult in good health. Specimen: peripheral blood, collected on day 0 of AZD1222 vaccination. The CDR3 here is CASSDGFTGLNTEAFF. The CDR3 bases are TGTGCCAGCTCAGACGGATTTACAGGTTTGAACACTGAAGCTTTCTTT.